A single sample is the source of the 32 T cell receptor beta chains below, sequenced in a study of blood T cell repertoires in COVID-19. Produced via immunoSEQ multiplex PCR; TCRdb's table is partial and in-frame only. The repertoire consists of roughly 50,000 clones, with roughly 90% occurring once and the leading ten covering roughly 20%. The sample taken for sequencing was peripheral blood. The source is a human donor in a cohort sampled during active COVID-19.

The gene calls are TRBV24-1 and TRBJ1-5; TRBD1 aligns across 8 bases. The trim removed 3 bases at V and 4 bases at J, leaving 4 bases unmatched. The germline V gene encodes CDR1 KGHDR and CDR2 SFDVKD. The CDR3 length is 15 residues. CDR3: CATSDARGQNQPQHF. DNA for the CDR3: TGTGCCACCAGTGATGCCAGGGGGCAAAATCAGCCCCAGCATTTT.

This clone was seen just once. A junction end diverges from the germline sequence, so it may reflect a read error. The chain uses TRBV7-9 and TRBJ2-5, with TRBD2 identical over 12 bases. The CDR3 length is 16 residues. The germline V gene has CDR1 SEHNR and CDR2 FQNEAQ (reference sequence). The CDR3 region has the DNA TGTGCCAGCACCTTAGGACTAGCGGGGCTCCAAGAGACCCAGTACTTC. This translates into CASTLGLAGLQETQYF.

The CDR3, as DNA: TGTGCCAGCAGCGTAGTAGTGACAGATACGCAGTATTTT. Its translation: CASSVVVTDTQYF. V is TRBV9 and J is TRBJ2-3; no clear D gene. V was clipped by 0 bases and J by 3 bases, with 5 bases between them. The germline V gene has CDR1 SGDLS and CDR2 YYNGEE. The CDR3 consists of 13 residues.

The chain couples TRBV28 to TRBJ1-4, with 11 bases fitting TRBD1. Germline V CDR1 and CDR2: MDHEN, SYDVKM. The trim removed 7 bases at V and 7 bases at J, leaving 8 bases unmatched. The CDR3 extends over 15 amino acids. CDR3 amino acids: CASTTPGQGAEKLFF. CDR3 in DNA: TGTGCCAGCACCACACCAGGACAGGGGGCTGAAAAACTGTTTTTT.

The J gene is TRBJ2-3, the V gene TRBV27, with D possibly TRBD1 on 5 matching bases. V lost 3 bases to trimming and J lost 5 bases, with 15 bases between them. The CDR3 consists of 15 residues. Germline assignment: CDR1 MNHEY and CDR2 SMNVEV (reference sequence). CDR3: CASSFRVAKGDTQYF. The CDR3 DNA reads TGTGCCAGCAGTTTCAGGGTCGCCAAGGGAGATACGCAGTATTTT.

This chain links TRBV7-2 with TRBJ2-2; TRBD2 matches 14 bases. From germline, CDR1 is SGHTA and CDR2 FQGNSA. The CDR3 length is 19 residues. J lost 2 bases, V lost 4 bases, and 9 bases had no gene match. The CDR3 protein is CASSWGLAGARINTGELFF. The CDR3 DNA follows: TGTGCCAGCAGCTGGGGACTAGCGGGGGCCCGAATAAACACCGGGGAGCTGTTTTTT.

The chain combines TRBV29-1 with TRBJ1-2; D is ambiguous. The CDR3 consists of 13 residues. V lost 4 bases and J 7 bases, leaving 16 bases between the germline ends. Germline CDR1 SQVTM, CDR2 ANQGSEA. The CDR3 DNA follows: TGCAGCGTTGGTGAAATGGCAAACATTGGCTACACCTTC. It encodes CSVGEMANIGYTF. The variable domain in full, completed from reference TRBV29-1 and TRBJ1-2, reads SAVISQKPSRDICQRGTSLTIQCQVDSQVTMMFWYRQQPGQSLTLIATANQGSEATYESGFVIDKFPISRPNLTFSTLTVSNMSPEDSSIYLCSVGEMANIGYTFGSGTRLTVV.

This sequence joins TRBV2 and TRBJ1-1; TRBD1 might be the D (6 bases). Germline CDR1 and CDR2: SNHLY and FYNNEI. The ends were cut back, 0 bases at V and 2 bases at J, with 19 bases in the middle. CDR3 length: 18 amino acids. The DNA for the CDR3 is TGTGCCAGCAGTGAAGCGCTTCTATTAGGGGGGGAAAACACTGAAGCTTTCTTT. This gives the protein CASSEALLLGGENTEAFF.

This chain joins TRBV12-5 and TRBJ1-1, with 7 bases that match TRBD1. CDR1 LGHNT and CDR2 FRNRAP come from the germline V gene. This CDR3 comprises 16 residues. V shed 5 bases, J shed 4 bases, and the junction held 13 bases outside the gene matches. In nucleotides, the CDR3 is TGTGCTAGTGGTCCCCGGACGACAGGGCGGATCACTGAAGCTTTCTTT. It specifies CASGPRTTGRITEAFF. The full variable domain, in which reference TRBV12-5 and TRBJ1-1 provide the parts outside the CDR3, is DARVTQTPRHKVTEMGQEVTMRCQPILGHNTVFWYRQTMMQGLELLAYFRNRAPLDDSGMPKDRFSAEMPDATLATLKIQPSEPRDSAVYFCASGPRTTGRITEAFFGQGTRLTVV.

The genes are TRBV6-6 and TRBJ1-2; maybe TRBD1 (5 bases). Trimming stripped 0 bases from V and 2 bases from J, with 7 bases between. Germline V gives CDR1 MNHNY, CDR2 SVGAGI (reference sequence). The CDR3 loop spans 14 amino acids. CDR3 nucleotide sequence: TGTGCCAGCAGTTACTCGAAGGGGAACTATGGCTACACCTTC. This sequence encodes CASSYSKGNYGYTF.

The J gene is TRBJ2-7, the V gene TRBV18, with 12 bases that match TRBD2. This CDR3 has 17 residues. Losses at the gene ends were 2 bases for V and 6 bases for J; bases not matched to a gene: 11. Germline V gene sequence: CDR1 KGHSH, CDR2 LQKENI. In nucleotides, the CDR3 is TGTGCCAGCTCACCAAACAACAGACTAGCGGGGGTTGGCGAGCAGTACTTC. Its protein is CASSPNNRLAGVGEQYF. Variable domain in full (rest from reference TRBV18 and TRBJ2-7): NAGVMQNPRHLVRRRGQEARLRCSPMKGHSHVYWYRQLPEEGLKFMVYLQKENIIDESGMPKERFSAEFPKEGPSILRIQQVVRGDSAAYFCASSPNNRLAGVGEQYFGPGTRLTVT.

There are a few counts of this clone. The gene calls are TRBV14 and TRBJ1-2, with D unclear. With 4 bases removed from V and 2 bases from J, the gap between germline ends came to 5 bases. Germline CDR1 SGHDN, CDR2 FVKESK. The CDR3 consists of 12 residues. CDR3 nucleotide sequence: TGTGCCAGCAGCCGGCAGAACTATGGCTACACCTTC. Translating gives CASSRQNYGYTF.

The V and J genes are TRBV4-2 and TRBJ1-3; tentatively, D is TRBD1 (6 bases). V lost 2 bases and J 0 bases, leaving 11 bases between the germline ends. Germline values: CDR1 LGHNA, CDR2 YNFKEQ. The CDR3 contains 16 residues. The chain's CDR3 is CASSQPGGASGNTIYF. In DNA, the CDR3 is TGTGCCAGCAGCCAACCGGGGGGGGCCTCTGGAAACACCATATATTTT.

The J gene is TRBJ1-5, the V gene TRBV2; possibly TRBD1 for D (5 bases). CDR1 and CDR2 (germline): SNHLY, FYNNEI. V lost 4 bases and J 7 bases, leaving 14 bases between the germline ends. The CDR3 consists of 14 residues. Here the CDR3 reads CASSGGRVEQPQHF. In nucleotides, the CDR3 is TGTGCCAGCAGTGGAGGCAGGGTGGAACAGCCCCAGCATTTT.

The CDR3 reads CASSRGRDTEAFF. DNA for the CDR3: TGTGCCAGCAGTCGAGGTCGGGACACTGAAGCTTTCTTT. The chain recombines TRBV7-3 with TRBJ1-1; no definite D call. V dropped 6 bases and J dropped 3 bases, with 11 bases sitting between them. The length of the CDR3 is 13 residues. Germline V gene data show CDR1 as SGHTA and CDR2 as FQGTGA.

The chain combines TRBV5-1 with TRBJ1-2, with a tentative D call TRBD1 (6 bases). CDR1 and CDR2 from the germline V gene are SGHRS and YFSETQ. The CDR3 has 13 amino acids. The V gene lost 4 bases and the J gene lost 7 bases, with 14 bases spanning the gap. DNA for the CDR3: TGCGCCAGCAGCCCAGGACAGACGCCTGGCTACACCTTC. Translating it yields CASSPGQTPGYTF.

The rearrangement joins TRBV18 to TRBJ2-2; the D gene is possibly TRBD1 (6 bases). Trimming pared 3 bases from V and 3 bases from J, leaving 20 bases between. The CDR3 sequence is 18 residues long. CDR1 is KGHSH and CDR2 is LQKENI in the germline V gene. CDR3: CASSPPDSGFEDTGELFF. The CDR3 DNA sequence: TGTGCCAGCTCACCCCCGGACAGTGGTTTTGAGGACACCGGGGAGCTGTTTTTT.

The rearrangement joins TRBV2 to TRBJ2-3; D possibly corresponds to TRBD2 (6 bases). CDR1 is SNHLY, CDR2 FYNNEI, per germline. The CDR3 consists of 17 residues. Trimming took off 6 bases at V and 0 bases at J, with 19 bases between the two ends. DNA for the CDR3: TGTGCCAGCAGACTCCGGACTATTCCTGGGAGCACAGATACGCAGTATTTT. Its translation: CASRLRTIPGSTDTQYF.

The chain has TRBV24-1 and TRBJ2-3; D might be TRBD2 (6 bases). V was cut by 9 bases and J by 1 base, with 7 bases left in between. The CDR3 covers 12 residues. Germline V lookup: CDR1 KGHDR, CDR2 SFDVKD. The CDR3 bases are TGTGCCACCGGCGGGGGCACAGATACGCAGTATTTT. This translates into CATGGGTDTQYF.

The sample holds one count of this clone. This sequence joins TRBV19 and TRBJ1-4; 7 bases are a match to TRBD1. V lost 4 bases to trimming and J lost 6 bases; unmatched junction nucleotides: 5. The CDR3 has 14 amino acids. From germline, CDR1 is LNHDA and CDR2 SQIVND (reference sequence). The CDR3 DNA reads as TGTGCCAGTAGTAGACGACAGGGAGATGAAAAACTGTTTTTT. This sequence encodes CASSRRQGDEKLFF.

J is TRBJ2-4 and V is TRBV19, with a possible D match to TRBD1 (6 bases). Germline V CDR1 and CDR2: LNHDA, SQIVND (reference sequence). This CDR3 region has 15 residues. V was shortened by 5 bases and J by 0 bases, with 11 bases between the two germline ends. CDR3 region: CASSQDRLAKNIQYF. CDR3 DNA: TGTGCCAGTAGTCAGGACAGACTAGCCAAAAACATTCAGTACTTC.

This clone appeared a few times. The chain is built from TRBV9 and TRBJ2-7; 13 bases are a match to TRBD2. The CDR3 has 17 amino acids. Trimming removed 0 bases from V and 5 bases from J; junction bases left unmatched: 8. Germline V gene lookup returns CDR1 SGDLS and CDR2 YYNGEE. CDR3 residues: CASSVGLAGGPPDEQYF. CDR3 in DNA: TGTGCCAGCAGCGTAGGACTAGCGGGGGGACCTCCTGACGAGCAGTACTTC.

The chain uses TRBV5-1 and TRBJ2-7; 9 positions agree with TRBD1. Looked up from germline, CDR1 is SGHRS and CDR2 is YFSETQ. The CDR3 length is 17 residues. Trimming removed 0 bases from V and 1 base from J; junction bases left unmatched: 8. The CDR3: CASSLVWGQGVSYEQYF. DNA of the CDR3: TGCGCCAGCAGCTTGGTTTGGGGACAGGGCGTTTCCTACGAGCAGTACTTC.

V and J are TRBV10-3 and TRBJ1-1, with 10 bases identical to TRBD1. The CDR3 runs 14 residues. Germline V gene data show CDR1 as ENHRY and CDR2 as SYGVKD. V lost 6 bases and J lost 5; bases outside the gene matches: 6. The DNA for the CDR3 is TGTGCCATCAGGGGGGACAGGGGAATGACTGAAGCTTTCTTT. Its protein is CAIRGDRGMTEAFF.

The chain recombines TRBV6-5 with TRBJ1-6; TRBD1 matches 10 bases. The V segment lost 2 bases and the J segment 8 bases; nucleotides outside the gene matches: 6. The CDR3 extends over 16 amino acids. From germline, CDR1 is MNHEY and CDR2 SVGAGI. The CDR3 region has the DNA TGTGCCAGCAGTTACGGATCGGGACAGGGGCATTCACCCCTCCACTTT. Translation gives CASSYGSGQGHSPLHF.

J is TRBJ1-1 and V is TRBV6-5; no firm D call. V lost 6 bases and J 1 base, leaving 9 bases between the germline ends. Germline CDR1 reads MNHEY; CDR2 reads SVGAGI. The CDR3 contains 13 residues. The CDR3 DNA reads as TGTGCCAGCAGCCCAGGCCAGAACACTGAAGCTTTCTTT. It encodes CASSPGQNTEAFF.

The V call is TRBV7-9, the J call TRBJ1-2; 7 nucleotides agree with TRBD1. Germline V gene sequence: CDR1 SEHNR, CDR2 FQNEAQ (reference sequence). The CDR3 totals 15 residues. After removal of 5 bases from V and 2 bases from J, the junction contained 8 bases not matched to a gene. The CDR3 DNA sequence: TGTGCCAGCAGCCCAACGACGACAGGGAACTATGGCTACACCTTC. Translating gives CASSPTTTGNYGYTF.

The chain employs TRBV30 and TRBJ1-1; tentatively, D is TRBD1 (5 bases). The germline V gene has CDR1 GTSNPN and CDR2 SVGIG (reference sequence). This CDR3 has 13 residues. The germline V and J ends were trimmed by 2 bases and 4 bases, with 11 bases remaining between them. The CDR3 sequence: CAWSRLGLTEAFF. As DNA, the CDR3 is TGTGCCTGGAGTAGGCTGGGGCTCACTGAAGCTTTCTTT.

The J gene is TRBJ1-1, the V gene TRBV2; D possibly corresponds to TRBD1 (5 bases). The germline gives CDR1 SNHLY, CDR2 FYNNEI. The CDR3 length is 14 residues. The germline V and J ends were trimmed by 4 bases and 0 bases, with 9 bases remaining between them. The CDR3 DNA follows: TGTGCCAGCAGTGGAGGGACTCTGAACACTGAAGCTTTCTTT. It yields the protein CASSGGTLNTEAFF. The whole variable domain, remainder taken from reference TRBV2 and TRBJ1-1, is EPEVTQTPSHQVTQMGQEVILRCVPISNHLYFYWYRQILGQKVEFLVSFYNNEISEKSEIFDDQFSVERPDGSNFTLKIRSTKLEDSAMYFCASSGGTLNTEAFFGQGTRLTVV.

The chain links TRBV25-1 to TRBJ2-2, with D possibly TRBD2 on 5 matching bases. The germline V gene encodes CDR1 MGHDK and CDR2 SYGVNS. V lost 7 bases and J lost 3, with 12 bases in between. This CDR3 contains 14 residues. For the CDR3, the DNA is TGTGCCAGCATCTCGAGGGAATACACCGGGGAGCTGTTTTTT. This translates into CASISREYTGELFF.

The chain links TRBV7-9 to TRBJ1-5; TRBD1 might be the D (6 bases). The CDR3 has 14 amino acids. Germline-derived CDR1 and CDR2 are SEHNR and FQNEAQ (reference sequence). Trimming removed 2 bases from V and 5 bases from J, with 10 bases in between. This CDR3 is CASSLQGRDQPQHF. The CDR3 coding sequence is TGTGCCAGCAGCTTACAGGGGCGCGATCAGCCCCAGCATTTT.

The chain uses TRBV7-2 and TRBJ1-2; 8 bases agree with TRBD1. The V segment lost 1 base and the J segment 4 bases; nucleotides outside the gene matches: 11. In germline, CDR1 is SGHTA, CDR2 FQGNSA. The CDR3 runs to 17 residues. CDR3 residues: CASSLGQGASAAYGYTF. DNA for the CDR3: TGTGCCAGCAGCTTAGGCCAGGGGGCTTCGGCGGCCTATGGCTACACCTTC.